This T cell receptor beta chain was obtained from a study of blood T cells in healthy people across ages. The donors, aged roughly 6 to 90, were healthy Caucasians from Russia. A remark on this clonotype: Its antigen remains unknown.

A J-beta primer mix and a sample-barcoded 5' primer were used in a second PCR of roughly 7 to 12 cycles. TCRdb passed the 5' RACE reads through MiXCR, listing each CDR3 protein once. Counted here are roughly 700,000 distinct CDR3 sequences, approximately 49% occurring once; the ten biggest clones make up 25% to 35%. Whole-study findings and limits: Naive and antigen-experienced cells were not separated, limiting conclusive comparison. A roughly linear fall in TCR beta diversity per million T cells was seen with increasing age.

Sequencing used blood. The TCR comes from a woman aged 55 to 70 in good health.

CDR3 protein: CASSAGTDPHEQYF. The CDR3 DNA reads TGTGCCAGTAGTGCGGGGACAGATCCTCACGAGCAGTACTTC. This sequence joins TRBV19 and TRBJ2-7; tentative D call: TRBD1 (7 bases). CDR3 size: 14 residues. Germline V gene lookup returns CDR1 LNHDA and CDR2 SQIVND (reference sequence). V was pared by 5 bases and J by 5 bases, with 16 bases between. The whole variable domain, remainder taken from reference TRBV19 and TRBJ2-7, is DGGITQSPKYLFRKEGQNVTLSCEQNLNHDAMYWYRQDPGQGLRLIYYSQIVNDFQKGDIAEGYSVSREKKESFPLTVTSAQKNPTAFYLCASSAGTDPHEQYFGPGTRLTVT.